The next 21 T cell receptor beta chains were all read from a single sample in a study of blood T cell repertoires in COVID-19. Using immunoSEQ multiplex PCR, the repertoire was profiled, and TCRdb retains in-frame clones only, with some absent. Among hundreds of thousands of clones listed, 85% to 90% were seen once. Sequences were obtained from PBMCs or T cells enriched from blood (not recorded which). Every receptor here comes from a woman younger than 45 who had recovered from COVID-19.

The rearrangement uses TRBV11-2 and TRBJ1-2; maybe TRBD1 (6 bases). The CDR3 sequence is 16 residues long. Germline assignment: CDR1 SGHAT and CDR2 FQNNGV. V was trimmed by 0 bases and J by 4 bases, leaving 15 bases between them. The CDR3 protein is CASSLDLGAASYGYTF. Here the CDR3 DNA reads TGTGCCAGCAGCTTAGATCTGGGGGCAGCTTCCTATGGCTACACCTTC.

The chain uses TRBV9 and TRBJ2-4; D call uncertain. Per germline, CDR1 SGDLS and CDR2 YYNGEE. The V gene lost 0 bases and the J gene lost 6 bases, with 16 bases spanning the gap. The length of the CDR3 is 16 residues. The CDR3 is CASSVGFALLGNIQYF. The CDR3 bases are TGTGCCAGCAGCGTAGGGTTTGCCCTCCTCGGAAACATTCAGTACTTC.

The V and J genes are TRBV6-5 and TRBJ1-2; tentatively, D is TRBD1 (5 bases). Trimming removed 0 bases at V and 3 bases at J, with 11 bases between. CDR1 and CDR2 from the germline V gene are MNHEY and SVGAGI. The CDR3 covers 15 residues. DNA for the CDR3: TGTGCCAGCAGTTACTCGAAGGGGATGCACTATGGCTACACCTTC. Amino acids: CASSYSKGMHYGYTF.

This clone came up a few times. The rearrangement links TRBV3-1 (or the pseudogene TRBV3-2) to TRBJ2-7, with 7 nucleotides matching TRBD2. V shed 5 bases and J 5 bases; nucleotides not matched to a gene: 6. The CDR3 loop spans 13 amino acids. The V gene's germline CDR1 is LGHDT and CDR2 YNNKEL (reference sequence). For the CDR3, the DNA is TGTGCCAGCAGCGTTGCGGGAGTCAACGAGCAGTACTTC. Its protein is CASSVAGVNEQYF.

The CDR3 region has the DNA TGTGCCAGTAGTGGTTTCGAGGCGGTATACGAGCAGTACTTC. Translating gives CASSGFEAVYEQYF. The chain carries TRBV19 and TRBJ2-7; the D is unclear. This CDR3 comprises 14 residues. Trimming shortened V by 5 bases and J by 4 bases, and 15 bases separated the two germline ends. Germline V gene lookup returns CDR1 LNHDA and CDR2 SQIVND (reference sequence).

The chain links TRBV7-3 to TRBJ2-3, with TRBD2 matching over 7 bases. V was clipped by 2 bases and J by 9 bases; unmatched bases: 11. Germline V gives CDR1 SGHTA, CDR2 FQGTGA. The CDR3 is 15 residues long. CDR3 sequence: CASSLQSGGGYTQYF. DNA of the CDR3: TGTGCCAGCAGCTTACAGTCTGGCGGGGGTTACACGCAGTATTTT.

The chain links TRBV7-2 to TRBJ2-7; TRBD1 matches 10 bases. V dropped 5 bases and J dropped 3; count of bases not matched to a gene: 4. The length of the CDR3 is 14 residues. CDR1 SGHTA and CDR2 FQGNSA come from the germline V gene. The CDR3 is CASSRTGGDYEQYF. The CDR3 region has the DNA TGTGCCAGCAGCCGGACAGGGGGTGACTACGAGCAGTACTTC.

The J gene is TRBJ2-7, the V gene TRBV6-6, with TRBD1 identical over 11 bases. In germline, CDR1 is MNHNY, CDR2 SVGAGI (reference sequence). The ends lost 4 bases at V and 5 bases at J; junction bases unmatched: 4. CDR3 size: 14 residues. CDR3 sequence (DNA): TGTGCCAGCAGTTGGACAGGGGGCGTCAACGAGCAGTACTTC. Protein: CASSWTGGVNEQYF.

The J gene is TRBJ1-5, the V gene TRBV19; D possibly corresponds to TRBD1 (5 bases). This CDR3 is built from 15 residues. Trimming took 3 bases from V and 4 from J, leaving 13 bases between them. The germline V gene has CDR1 LNHDA and CDR2 SQIVND (reference sequence). CDR3 nucleotides: TGTGCCAGTAGTATTTGGGGGGTGGGGAATCAGCCCCAGCATTTT. Amino acids: CASSIWGVGNQPQHF.

This sequence joins TRBV19 and TRBJ1-2; D call uncertain. In germline, CDR1 is LNHDA, CDR2 SQIVND (reference sequence). The CDR3 loop spans 14 amino acids. V lost 1 base to trimming and J lost 3 bases, with 9 bases between them. The CDR3 sequence: CASSIGQTYYGYTF. CDR3 coding DNA: TGTGCCAGTAGTATAGGTCAGACTTACTATGGCTACACCTTC.

V usage is TRBV19 and J usage is TRBJ1-1, with TRBD1 matching 8 bases. Germline CDR1 LNHDA, CDR2 SQIVND (reference sequence). CDR3 length equals 17 residues. V gave up 5 bases and J gave up 0 bases; unmatched junction bases: 11. This CDR3 is CASSLGTGPLMNTEAFF. The CDR3 bases are TGTGCCAGTAGTCTGGGGACAGGACCCCTCATGAACACTGAAGCTTTCTTT.

The CDR3 here is CASSLVSLDNTIYF. CDR3 nucleotides: TGTGCCAGCAGCTTAGTTTCTCTAGACAACACCATATATTTT. The V call is TRBV7-2, the J call TRBJ1-3; D gene unclear. CDR1 is SGHTA and CDR2 is FQGNSA in the germline V gene. The V gene lost 1 base and the J gene lost 7 bases, with 11 bases spanning the gap. The CDR3 sequence is 14 residues long.

J is TRBJ1-1 and V is TRBV18, with a possible D match to TRBD1 (5 bases). This CDR3 region has 15 residues. Trimming took 3 bases from V and 1 from J, leaving 12 bases between them. Germline lookup yields CDR1 KGHSH and CDR2 LQKENI. The CDR3 DNA is TGTGCCAGCTCACCCAGGGACTTACAGAACACTGAAGCTTTCTTT. This gives the protein CASSPRDLQNTEAFF.

The rearrangement links TRBV4-1 to TRBJ2-7, with D possibly being TRBD2 (6 bases). CDR3 length: 14 residues. V was pared by 1 base and J by 4 bases, with 11 bases between. Germline V gives CDR1 MGHRA, CDR2 YSYEKL. CDR3 protein: CASSQGTGEYEQYF. The CDR3 DNA sequence: TGCGCCAGCAGCCAAGGGACGGGAGAATACGAGCAGTACTTC.

V is TRBV28 and J is TRBJ1-1; maybe TRBD1 (5 bases). Looked up from germline, CDR1 is MDHEN and CDR2 is SYDVKM. V dropped 8 bases and J dropped 3 bases, with 13 bases sitting between them. The CDR3 totals 13 residues. The CDR3: CASGDGHDTEAFF. The CDR3 DNA is TGTGCCAGCGGAGACGGACACGACACTGAAGCTTTCTTT. The variable domain in full, completed from reference TRBV28 and TRBJ1-1, reads DVKVTQSSRYLVKRTGEKVFLECVQDMDHENMFWYRQDPGLGLRLIYFSYDVKMKEKGDIPEGYSVSREKKERFSLILESASTNQTSMYLCASGDGHDTEAFFGQGTRLTVV.

The chain recombines TRBV27 with TRBJ2-2, with a possible D match to TRBD2 (6 bases). The germline V gene encodes CDR1 MNHEY and CDR2 SMNVEV (reference sequence). The CDR3 extends over 17 amino acids. The V gene lost 1 base and the J gene lost 6 bases, with 18 bases spanning the gap. This chain's CDR3 is CASSLYLRRAGSGELFF. CDR3 DNA sequence: TGTGCCAGCAGTTTATATCTTAGGAGGGCCGGTTCCGGGGAGCTGTTTTTT.

The J gene is TRBJ1-2, the V gene TRBV18; 12 bases fit TRBD1. J was trimmed by 6 bases and V by 4 bases; bases with no gene match: 6. The CDR3 totals 15 residues. Germline V CDR1 and CDR2: KGHSH, LQKENI. CDR3 bases: TGTGCCAGCTCACTCCGGGACAGGGGGCAGAATGGCTACACCTTC. Amino acid sequence: CASSLRDRGQNGYTF.

The J gene is TRBJ2-5, the V gene TRBV29-1; weak D call: TRBD2 (5 bases). Germline-derived CDR1 and CDR2 are SQVTM and ANQGSEA. Trimming removed 0 bases from V and 5 bases from J, with 16 bases in between. This CDR3 is 15 amino acids long. CDR3 sequence reads: CSVEDLRAEKETQYF. CDR3 DNA sequence: TGCAGCGTTGAAGATCTCCGAGCGGAAAAGGAGACCCAGTACTTC.

The gene calls are TRBV30 and TRBJ2-7, with 9 bases matching TRBD1. V lost 5 bases and J lost 7; bases outside the gene matches: 12. The CDR3 loop spans 14 amino acids. Germline CDR1 GTSNPN, CDR2 SVGIG (reference sequence). This chain's CDR3 is CAWVQGTGSQEQYF. CDR3 DNA: TGTGCCTGGGTGCAGGGGACAGGGAGTCAAGAGCAGTACTTC. Using reference TRBV30 and TRBJ2-7 for the parts outside the CDR3, the full variable domain is SQTIHQWPATLVQPVGSPLSLECTVEGTSNPNLYWYRQAAGRGLQLLFYSVGIGQISSEVPQNLSASRPQDRQFILSSKKLLLSDSGFYLCAWVQGTGSQEQYFGPGTRLTVT.

The chain is built from TRBV29-1 and TRBJ2-4, with a tentative D call TRBD1 (6 bases). The CDR3 runs 14 residues. V lost 7 bases to trimming and J lost 8 bases, with 21 bases between them. The germline CDR1 and CDR2 sequences are SQVTM and ANQGSEA. CDR3 loop: CSARRGIGLDIQYF. DNA for the CDR3: TGCAGCGCCCGAAGGGGGATCGGTTTAGACATTCAGTACTTC. Full variable domain (remainder filled in from reference TRBV29-1 and TRBJ2-4): SAVISQKPSRDICQRGTSLTIQCQVDSQVTMMFWYRQQPGQSLTLIATANQGSEATYESGFVIDKFPISRPNLTFSTLTVSNMSPEDSSIYLCSARRGIGLDIQYFGAGTRLSVL.

The chain has TRBV9 and TRBJ2-6, with 7 bases lining up with TRBD2. Germline CDR1 reads SGDLS; CDR2 reads YYNGEE. This CDR3 comprises 20 residues. V lost 0 bases and J lost 3; bases outside the gene matches: 15. The CDR3 nucleotides are TGTGCCAGCAGCGTAGAAGGCGGGGGACCCCGCCGATATGGGGCCAACGTCCTGACTTTC. It yields the protein CASSVEGGGPRRYGANVLTF.